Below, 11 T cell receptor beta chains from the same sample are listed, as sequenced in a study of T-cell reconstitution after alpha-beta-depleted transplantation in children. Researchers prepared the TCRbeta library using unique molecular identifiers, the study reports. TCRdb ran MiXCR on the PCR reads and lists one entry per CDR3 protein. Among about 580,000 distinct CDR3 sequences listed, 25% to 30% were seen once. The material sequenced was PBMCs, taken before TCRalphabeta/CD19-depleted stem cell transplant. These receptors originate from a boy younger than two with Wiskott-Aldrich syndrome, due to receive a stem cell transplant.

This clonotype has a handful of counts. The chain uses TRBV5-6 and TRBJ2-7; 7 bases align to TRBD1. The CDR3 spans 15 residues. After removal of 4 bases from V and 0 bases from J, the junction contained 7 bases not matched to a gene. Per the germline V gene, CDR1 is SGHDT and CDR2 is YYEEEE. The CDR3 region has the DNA TGTGCCAGCAGCCCCGGGGACAGACTCTCCTACGAGCAGTACTTC. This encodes CASSPGDRLSYEQYF.

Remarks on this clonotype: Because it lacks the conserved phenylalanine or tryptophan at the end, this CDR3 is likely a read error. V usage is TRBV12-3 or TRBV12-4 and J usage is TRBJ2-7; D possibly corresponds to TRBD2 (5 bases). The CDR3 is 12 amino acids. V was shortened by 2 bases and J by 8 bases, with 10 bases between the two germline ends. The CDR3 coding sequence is TGTGCCAGCAGTTTACTAGCCCAGCAGCAGTACTTG. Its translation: CASSLLAQQQYL.

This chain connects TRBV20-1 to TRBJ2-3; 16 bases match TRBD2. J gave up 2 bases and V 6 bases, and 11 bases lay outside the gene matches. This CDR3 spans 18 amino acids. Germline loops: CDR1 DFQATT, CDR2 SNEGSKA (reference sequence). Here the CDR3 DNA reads TGCAGTGCCGACGGGACTAGCGGGAGGGCCCCCATCACAGATACGCAGTATTTT. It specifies CSADGTSGRAPITDTQYF.

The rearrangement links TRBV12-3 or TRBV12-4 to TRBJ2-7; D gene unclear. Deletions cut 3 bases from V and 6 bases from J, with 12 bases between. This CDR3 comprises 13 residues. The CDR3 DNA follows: TGTGCCAGCAGTTTTCTCATCGAGAGCGAGCAGTACTTC. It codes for CASSFLIESEQYF.

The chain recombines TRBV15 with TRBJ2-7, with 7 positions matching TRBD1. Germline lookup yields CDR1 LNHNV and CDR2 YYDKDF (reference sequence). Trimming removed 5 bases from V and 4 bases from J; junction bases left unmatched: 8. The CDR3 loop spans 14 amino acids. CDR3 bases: TGTGCCACCAGCCAACAGGGGTTTTCGTACGAGCAGTACTTC. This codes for CATSQQGFSYEQYF. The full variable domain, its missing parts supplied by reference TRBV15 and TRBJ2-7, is DAMVIQNPRYQVTQFGKPVTLSCSQTLNHNVMYWYQQKSSQAPKLLFHYYDKDFNNEADTPDNFQSRRPNTSFCFLDIRSPGLGDTAMYLCATSQQGFSYEQYFGPGTRLTVT.

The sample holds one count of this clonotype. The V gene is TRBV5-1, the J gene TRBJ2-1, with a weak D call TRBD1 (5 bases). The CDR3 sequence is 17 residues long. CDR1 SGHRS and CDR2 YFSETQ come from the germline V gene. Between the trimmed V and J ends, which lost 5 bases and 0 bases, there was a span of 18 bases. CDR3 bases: TGCGCCAGCAGTCAAGAACAACAGGCGAGCTCCTACAATGAGCAGTTCTTC. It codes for CASSQEQQASSYNEQFF.

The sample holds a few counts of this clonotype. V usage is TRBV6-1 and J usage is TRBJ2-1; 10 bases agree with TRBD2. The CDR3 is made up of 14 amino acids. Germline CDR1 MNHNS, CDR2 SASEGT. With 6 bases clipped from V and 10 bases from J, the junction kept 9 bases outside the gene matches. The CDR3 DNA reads TGTGCCAGCAGCGAACCGGGACTAGCGAGAGAGCAGTTCTTC. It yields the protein CASSEPGLAREQFF.

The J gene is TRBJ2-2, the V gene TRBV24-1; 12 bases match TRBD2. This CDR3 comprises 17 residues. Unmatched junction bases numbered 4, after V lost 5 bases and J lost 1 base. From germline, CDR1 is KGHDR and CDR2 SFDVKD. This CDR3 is CATSASGRAGNTGELFF. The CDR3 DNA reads TGTGCCACCAGTGCTAGCGGGAGGGCCGGGAACACCGGGGAGCTGTTTTTT.

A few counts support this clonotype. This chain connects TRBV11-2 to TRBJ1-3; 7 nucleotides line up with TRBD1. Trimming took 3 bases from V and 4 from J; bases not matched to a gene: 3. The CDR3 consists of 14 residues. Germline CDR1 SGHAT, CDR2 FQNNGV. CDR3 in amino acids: CASSFDRVGNTIYF. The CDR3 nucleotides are TGTGCCAGCAGCTTCGACAGGGTCGGAAACACCATATATTTT. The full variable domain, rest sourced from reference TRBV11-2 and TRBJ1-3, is EAGVAQSPRYKIIEKRQSVAFWCNPISGHATLYWYQQILGQGPKLLIQFQNNGVVDDSQLPKDRFSAERLKGVDSTLKIQPAKLEDSAVYLCASSFDRVGNTIYFGEGSWLTVV.

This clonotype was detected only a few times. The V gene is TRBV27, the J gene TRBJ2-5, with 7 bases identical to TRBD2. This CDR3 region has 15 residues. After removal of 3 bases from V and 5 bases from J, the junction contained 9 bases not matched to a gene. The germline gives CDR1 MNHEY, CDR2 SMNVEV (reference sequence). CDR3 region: CASSFLAGRRETQYF. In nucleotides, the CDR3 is TGTGCCAGCAGTTTCCTAGCCGGGAGGCGCGAGACCCAGTACTTC.

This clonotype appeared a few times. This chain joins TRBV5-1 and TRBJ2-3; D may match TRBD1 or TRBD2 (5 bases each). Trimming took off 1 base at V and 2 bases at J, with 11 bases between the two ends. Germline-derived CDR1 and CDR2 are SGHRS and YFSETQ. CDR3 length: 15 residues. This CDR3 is CASSLWDPNTDTQYF. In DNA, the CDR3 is TGCGCCAGCAGCTTGTGGGACCCAAACACAGATACGCAGTATTTT.